This T cell receptor beta chain stems from a study of spatial heterogeneity in lung cancer. Trimming cost V 3 bases and J 5 bases; bases outside gene matches: 5. This CDR3 is 15 amino acids long. Per germline, CDR1 MDHEN and CDR2 SYDVKM. This clonotype was counted many times. Its antigen is currently unknown. A library made for alpha chains picked up this beta chain off target, so its size means little. The library protocol tagged each TCR cDNA with a unique molecular identifier. MiXCR, applied by TCRdb to the 5' RACE reads, yields one record per CDR3 protein. The sample yields over 15,000 distinct CDR3 sequences, around 6.4% seen once. Findings of the study overall: Tumors with more nonsynonymous mutations had more expanded intratumoral alpha and beta TCRs.

Time point indicated: sample taken at primary tumor resection. Approximately 70 TRACERx patients with early, untreated non-small cell lung cancer donated samples. Extraction of whole RNA from tumor, nontumor lung or frozen PBMC preceded unsorted sequencing. This chain joins TRBV28 and TRBJ1-3; 9 bases are a match to TRBD1. The source of this sequence is a female donor with early-stage non-small cell lung cancer. The sequenced sample was lung tumor tissue, obtained at surgery. CDR3 coding DNA: TGTGCCAGCAGTTTCACCGGGACAGGGCGAAACACCATATATTTT. The encoded protein is CASSFTGTGRNTIYF.